This entry is about one T cell receptor beta chain. This table comes from immunoSEQ multiplex PCR, and its TCRdb copy is limited to in-frame clones, with some not included. The data hold about 2.4 million clones, with more than 80% observed a single time. This sample is part of a study of shared clonotypes between healthy human individuals. Into CD45RA+ naive and CD45RA-negative memory subsets, the CD4+ cells were split. The CDR3 covers 13 residues. CDR1 is KGHSH, CDR2 LQKENI, per germline. Losses at the gene ends were 5 bases for V and 5 bases for J; bases not matched to a gene: 4. This chain links TRBV18 with TRBJ2-3; 7 bases align to TRBD1. The source is a man between 18 and 29 years old in good health. The sequenced material came from naive CD4+ T cells sorted from blood. Subset noted: CD45RA+ positively selected. CDR3 sequence reads: CASSATGEDTQYF. CDR3 DNA sequence: TGTGCCAGCTCAGCCACAGGGGAAGATACGCAGTATTTT.